This T cell receptor beta chain emerged from a study of OX40 agonist ivuxolimab in advanced cancers. At the level of the study: An agonistic human IgG2 monoclonal antibody against OX40 (CD134) was given.

V lost 6 bases to trimming and J lost 2 bases, with 16 bases between them. The CDR3 spans 15 residues. From germline, CDR1 is LNHDA and CDR2 SQIVND (reference sequence). The assay was immunoSEQ multiplex PCR, and TCRdb's table has in-frame clones only and misses some. This table has about 52,000 clones, 82% appearing once. This TCR derives from an adult with an advanced solid tumor such as melanoma, head and neck, liver or kidney cancer. The chain carries TRBV19 and TRBJ1-2, with TRBD1 as a possible D gene (5 bases). This specimen was CD4+ or CD8+ T cells sorted from blood, taken in a trial of the OX40 agonist ivuxolimab. Here the CDR3 DNA reads TGTGCCAGTAGCATGCCCGGGACGGCCAACTATGGCTACACCTTC. Translating it yields CASSMPGTANYGYTF.